This T cell receptor (beta chain) comes out of a study of T cell changes during pregnancy in multiple sclerosis. CDR1 MNHNY and CDR2 SVGAGI come from the germline V gene (reference sequence). The CDR3 consists of 12 residues. Losses at the gene ends were 5 bases for V and 6 bases for J; bases not matched to a gene: 3. Some clones are missing from TCRdb's copy, which holds only in-frame ones; the method was immunoSEQ multiplex PCR. Of 100,000 or so clones listed, about 91% were seen once; the top ten hold over 2.5%. This material consisted of peripheral blood, taken in the second trimester of pregnancy. This chain uses TRBV6-6 with TRBJ2-7; 8 bases fit TRBD1. This receptor was identified in a female donor with multiple sclerosis, enrolled in a pregnancy study. The DNA of the CDR3 is TGTGCCAGCAGTCTCGACAGGGGCGAGCAGTACTTC. Translated, it gives CASSLDRGEQYF.